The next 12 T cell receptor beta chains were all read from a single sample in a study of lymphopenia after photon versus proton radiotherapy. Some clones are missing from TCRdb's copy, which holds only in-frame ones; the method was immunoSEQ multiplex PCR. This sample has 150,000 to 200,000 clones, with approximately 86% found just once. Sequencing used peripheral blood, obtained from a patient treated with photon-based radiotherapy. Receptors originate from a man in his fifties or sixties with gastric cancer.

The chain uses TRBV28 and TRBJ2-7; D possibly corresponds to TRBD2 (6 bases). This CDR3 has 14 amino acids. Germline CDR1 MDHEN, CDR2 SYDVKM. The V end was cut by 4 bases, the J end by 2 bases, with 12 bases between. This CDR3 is CASSSPGTPYEQYF. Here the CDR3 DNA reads TGTGCCAGCAGTTCTCCCGGGACTCCCTACGAGCAGTACTTC.

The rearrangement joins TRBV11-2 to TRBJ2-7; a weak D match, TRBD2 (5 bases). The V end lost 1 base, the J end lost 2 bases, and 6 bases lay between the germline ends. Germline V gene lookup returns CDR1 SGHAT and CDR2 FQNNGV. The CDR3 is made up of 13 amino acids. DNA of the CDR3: TGTGCCAGCAGCTTAGCGAGGGCCTACGAGCAGTACTTC. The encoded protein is CASSLARAYEQYF.

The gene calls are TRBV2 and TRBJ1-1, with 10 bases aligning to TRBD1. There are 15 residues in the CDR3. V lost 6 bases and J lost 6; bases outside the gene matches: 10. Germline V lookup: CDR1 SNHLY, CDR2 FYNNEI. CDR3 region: CASRRTGQGFPEAFF. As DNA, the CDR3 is TGTGCCAGCAGACGCACGGGACAGGGGTTCCCTGAAGCTTTCTTT.

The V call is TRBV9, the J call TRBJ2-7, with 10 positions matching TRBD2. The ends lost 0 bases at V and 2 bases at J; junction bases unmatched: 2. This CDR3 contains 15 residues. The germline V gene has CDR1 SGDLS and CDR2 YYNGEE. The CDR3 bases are TGTGCCAGCAGCGTAGGCGGGACTAGCGCCTACGAGCAGTACTTC. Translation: CASSVGGTSAYEQYF.

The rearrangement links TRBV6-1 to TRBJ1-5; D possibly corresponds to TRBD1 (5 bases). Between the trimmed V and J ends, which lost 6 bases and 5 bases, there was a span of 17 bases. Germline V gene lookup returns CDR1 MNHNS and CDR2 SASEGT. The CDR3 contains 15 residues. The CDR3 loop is CASSRTWLGDQPQHF. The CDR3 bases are TGTGCCAGCAGCCGAACCTGGTTGGGGGATCAGCCCCAGCATTTT.

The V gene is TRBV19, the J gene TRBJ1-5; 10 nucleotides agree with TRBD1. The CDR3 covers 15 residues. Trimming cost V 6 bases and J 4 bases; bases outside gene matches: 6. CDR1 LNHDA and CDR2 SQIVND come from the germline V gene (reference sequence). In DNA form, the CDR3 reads TGTGCCAGTAGAGGGGACAGGGGCCATAATCAGCCCCAGCATTTT. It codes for CASRGDRGHNQPQHF.

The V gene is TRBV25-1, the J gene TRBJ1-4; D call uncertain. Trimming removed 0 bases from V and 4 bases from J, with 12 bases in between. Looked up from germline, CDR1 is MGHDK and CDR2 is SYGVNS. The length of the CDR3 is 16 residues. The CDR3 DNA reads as TGTGCCAGCAGTGAATACAGGTTGGAAAATAATGAAAAACTGTTTTTT. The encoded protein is CASSEYRLENNEKLFF.

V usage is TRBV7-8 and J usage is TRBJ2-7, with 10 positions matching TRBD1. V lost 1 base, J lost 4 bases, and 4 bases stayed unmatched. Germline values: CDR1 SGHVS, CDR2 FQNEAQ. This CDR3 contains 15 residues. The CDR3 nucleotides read TGTGCCAGCAGCTTAGGGAGGACAGGGGGGTACGAGCAGTACTTC. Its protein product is CASSLGRTGGYEQYF. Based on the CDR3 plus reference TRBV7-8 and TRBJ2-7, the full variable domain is GAGVSQSPRYKVAKRGQDVALRCDPISGHVSLFWYQQALGQGPEFLTYFQNEAQLDKSGLPSDRFFAERPEGSVSTLKIQRTQQEDSAVYLCASSLGRTGGYEQYFGPGTRLTVT.

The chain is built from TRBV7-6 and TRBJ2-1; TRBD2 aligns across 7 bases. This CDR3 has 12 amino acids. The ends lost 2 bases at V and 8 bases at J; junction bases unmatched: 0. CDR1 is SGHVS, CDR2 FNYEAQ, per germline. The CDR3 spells CASSLREDEQFF. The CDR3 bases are TGTGCCAGCAGCTTACGGGAGGATGAGCAGTTCTTC.

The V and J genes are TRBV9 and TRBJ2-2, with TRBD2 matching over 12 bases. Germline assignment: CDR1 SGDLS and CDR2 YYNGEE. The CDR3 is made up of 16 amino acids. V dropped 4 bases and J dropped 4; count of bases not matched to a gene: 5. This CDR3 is CASSFGLAGITGELFF. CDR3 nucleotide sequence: TGTGCCAGCAGCTTCGGACTAGCGGGAATCACCGGGGAGCTGTTTTTT.

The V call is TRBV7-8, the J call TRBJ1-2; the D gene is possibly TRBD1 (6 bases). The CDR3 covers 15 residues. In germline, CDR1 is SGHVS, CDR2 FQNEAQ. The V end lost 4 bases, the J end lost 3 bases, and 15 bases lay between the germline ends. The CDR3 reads CASSYQQGRDYGYTF. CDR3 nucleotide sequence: TGTGCCAGCAGCTACCAACAGGGAAGGGACTATGGCTACACCTTC. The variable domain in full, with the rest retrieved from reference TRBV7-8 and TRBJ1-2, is GAGVSQSPRYKVAKRGQDVALRCDPISGHVSLFWYQQALGQGPEFLTYFQNEAQLDKSGLPSDRFFAERPEGSVSTLKIQRTQQEDSAVYLCASSYQQGRDYGYTFGSGTRLTVV.

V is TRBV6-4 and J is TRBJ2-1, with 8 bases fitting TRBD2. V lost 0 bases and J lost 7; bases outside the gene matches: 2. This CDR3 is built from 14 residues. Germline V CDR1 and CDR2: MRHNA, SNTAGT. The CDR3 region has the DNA TGTGCCAGCAGTGACTCTAGCGGGAAGAATGAGCAGTTCTTC. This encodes CASSDSSGKNEQFF.